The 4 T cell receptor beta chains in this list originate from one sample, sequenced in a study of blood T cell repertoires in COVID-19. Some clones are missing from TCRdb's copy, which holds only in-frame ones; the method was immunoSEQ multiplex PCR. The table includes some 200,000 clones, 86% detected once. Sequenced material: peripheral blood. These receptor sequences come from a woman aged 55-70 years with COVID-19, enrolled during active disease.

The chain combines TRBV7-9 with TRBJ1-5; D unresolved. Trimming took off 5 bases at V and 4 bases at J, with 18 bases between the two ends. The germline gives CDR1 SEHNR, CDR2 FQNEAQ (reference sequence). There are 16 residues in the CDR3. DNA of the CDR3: TGTGCCAGCAGCATTTGGGCACGGGAGAAAAATCAGCCCCAGCATTTT. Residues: CASSIWAREKNQPQHF.

The CDR3 sequence is CASRSGTRGDTQYF. In DNA form, the CDR3 reads TGTGCCAGCAGGTCCGGGACGCGGGGGGATACGCAGTATTTT. The rearrangement uses TRBV6-5 and TRBJ2-3, with 7 bases aligning to TRBD2. Germline lookup yields CDR1 MNHEY and CDR2 SVGAGI. CDR3 length equals 14 residues. Trimming removed 6 bases from V and 6 bases from J; junction bases left unmatched: 9.

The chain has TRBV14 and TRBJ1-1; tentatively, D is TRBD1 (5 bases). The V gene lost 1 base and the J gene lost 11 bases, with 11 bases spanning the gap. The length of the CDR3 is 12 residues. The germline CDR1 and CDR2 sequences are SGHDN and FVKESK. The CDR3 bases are TGTGCCAGCAGCCAAGCCTGGGGGGGTGCTTTCTTT. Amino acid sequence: CASSQAWGGAFF.

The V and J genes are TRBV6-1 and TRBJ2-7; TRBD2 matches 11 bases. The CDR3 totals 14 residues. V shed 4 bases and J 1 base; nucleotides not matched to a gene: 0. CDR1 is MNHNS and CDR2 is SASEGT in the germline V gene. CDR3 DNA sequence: TGTGCCAGCAGTGTAGCGGGAGGGTCCTACGAGCAGTACTTC. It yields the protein CASSVAGGSYEQYF.